The entry below describes one T cell receptor beta chain. Its target is unknown. This specimen comes from a study of CD8 T cells in ankylosing spondylitis. General study points: Clones linked to the disease showed a CD8+ phenotype. They occurred at relatively low frequencies in peripheral blood. Significantly higher representation of disease-linked clones was reported for matched ankylosing spondylitis synovial fluid.

CDR3 size: 13 residues. Trimming removed 4 bases from V and 4 bases from J, with 9 bases in between. The V gene's germline CDR1 is ENHRY and CDR2 SYGVKD. Generation of TCR beta libraries employed quantitative 5'-RACE incorporating molecular barcodes. TCRdb reanalysed the 5' RACE reads using MiXCR and keeps one entry per CDR3 protein. The sample has around 280,000 distinct CDR3 sequences; roughly 20% are singletons. Sequences were obtained from blood, either unsorted or a sorted T cell fraction (not recorded which). The TCR comes from a male donor with ankylosing spondylitis or in good health (not recorded which). The rearrangement links TRBV10-3 to TRBJ2-3; unclear D gene. The CDR3: CAISGYLADTQYF. Here the CDR3 DNA reads TGTGCCATCAGTGGATACTTGGCAGATACGCAGTATTTT.